This T cell receptor beta chain emerged from a study of cytomegalovirus exposure and HLA in healthy donors. V dropped 6 bases and J dropped 7 bases, with 10 bases sitting between them. The germline V gene encodes CDR1 SNHLY and CDR2 FYNNEI. The length of the CDR3 is 12 residues. The donors were part of the approximately 130-subject validation cohort, which stood apart from the roughly 670-subject first cohort. TCRdb keeps only in-frame clones here, not all; method: immunoSEQ multiplex PCR. The sample includes about 360,000 clones, approximately 90% seen only once; the top ten take 0.83%. This receptor was identified in a young woman in good health and CMV-seronegative. The chain has TRBV2 and TRBJ2-1, with D possibly being TRBD1 (5 bases). The sequenced sample consisted of PBMCs. The CDR3 DNA follows: TGTGCCAGCAGCTCAGGGCCAAATGAGCAGTTCTTC. Translation: CASSSGPNEQFF.